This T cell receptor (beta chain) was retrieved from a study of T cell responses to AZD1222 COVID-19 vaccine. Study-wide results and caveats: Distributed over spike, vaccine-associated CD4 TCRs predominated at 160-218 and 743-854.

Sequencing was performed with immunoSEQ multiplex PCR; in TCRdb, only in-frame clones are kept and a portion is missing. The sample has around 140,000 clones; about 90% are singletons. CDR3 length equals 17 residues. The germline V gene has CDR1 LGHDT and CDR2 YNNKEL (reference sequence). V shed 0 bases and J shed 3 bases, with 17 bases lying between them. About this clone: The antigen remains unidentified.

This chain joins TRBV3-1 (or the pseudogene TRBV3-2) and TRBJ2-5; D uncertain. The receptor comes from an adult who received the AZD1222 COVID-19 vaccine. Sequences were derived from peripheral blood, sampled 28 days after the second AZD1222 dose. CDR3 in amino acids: CASSQEGHEYQEETQYF. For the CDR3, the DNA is TGTGCCAGCAGCCAAGAGGGTCACGAGTACCAGGAAGAGACCCAGTACTTC.